The rows below give T cell receptor beta chains drawn from one sample of a study of regulatory T cells in long-lasting Graves disease. TCRdb used MiXCR to reprocess the multiplex PCR reads, holding one entry per CDR3 protein. The table has about 470,000 distinct CDR3 sequences, 20% to 25% seen once. Material: peripheral blood mononuclear cells (PBMCs), obtained when the disease was refractory, from a patient treated with antithyroid drugs. Source of these receptors: a female donor with Graves disease. The CDR3 runs from the conserved cysteine through the conserved F or W. The D gene is left open where the match is weak. Size is omitted from some rows. Given values are once, few, many or a class for expanded clones.

v_call: TRBV2; d_call: .; clone_size: .; j_call: TRBJ1-1; cdr3_nt: TGTGCCAGCCGGGTCAGGGAGGCTGAAGCTTTCTTT; cdr3_aa: CASRVREAEAFF
v_call: TRBV3-1; d_call: .; clone_size: .; j_call: TRBJ2-6; cdr3_nt: TGTGCCAGCAGCCAAGGGGTCGTGAGCTCTGGGGCCAACGTCCTGACTTTC; cdr3_aa: CASSQGVVSSGANVLTF
v_call: TRBV12-3/TRBV12-4; d_call: .; clone_size: many; j_call: TRBJ1-2; cdr3_nt: TGTGCCAGCAGCCTAATGACCGGGATTTATGGCTACACCTTC; cdr3_aa: CASSLMTGIYGYTF
v_call: TRBV28; d_call: TRBD1; clone_size: .; j_call: TRBJ1-4; cdr3_nt: TGTGCCAGCAGTTCGCGGACAGGGGGGGCGTCAACTAATGAAAAACTGTTTTTT; cdr3_aa: CASSSRTGGASTNEKLFF
v_call: TRBV20-1; d_call: TRBD1; clone_size: .; j_call: TRBJ1-6; cdr3_nt: TGCAGTGCTCAAGGACAGGTAGTGGGGGCTAATTCACCCCTCCACTTT; cdr3_aa: CSAQGQVVGANSPLHF
v_call: TRBV28; d_call: TRBD1; clone_size: few; j_call: TRBJ2-3; cdr3_nt: TGTGCCAGCAGTTCGATGGACAGGGGCACAGATACGCAGTATTTT; cdr3_aa: CASSSMDRGTDTQYF
v_call: TRBV12-3/TRBV12-4; d_call: TRBD1; clone_size: many; j_call: TRBJ1-2; cdr3_nt: TGTGCCAGCAGTTTATTTGCAGGGGGCCCGCTCCTAGGCTACACCTTC; cdr3_aa: CASSLFAGGPLLGYTF
v_call: TRBV5-1; d_call: TRBD1; clone_size: .; j_call: TRBJ1-2; cdr3_nt: TGCGCCAGCAGCTTAGACGGACAGGGTGGCTACACCTTC; cdr3_aa: CASSLDGQGGYTF
v_call: TRBV29-1; d_call: .; clone_size: .; j_call: TRBJ1-2; cdr3_nt: TGCAGCGTTGGGGGGGCGGCAGTTAACTATGGCTACACCTTC; cdr3_aa: CSVGGAAVNYGYTF
v_call: TRBV16; d_call: .; clone_size: .; j_call: TRBJ1-1; cdr3_nt: TGTGCCAGCAGCCAAGCGCCGGCGACAGAAGCTTTCTTT; cdr3_aa: CASSQAPATEAFF
v_call: TRBV7-3; d_call: TRBD2; clone_size: many; j_call: TRBJ2-5; cdr3_nt: TGTGCCAGCAGCTTAATGAGCGGGGGGGATCAAGAGACCCAGTACTTC; cdr3_aa: CASSLMSGGDQETQYF